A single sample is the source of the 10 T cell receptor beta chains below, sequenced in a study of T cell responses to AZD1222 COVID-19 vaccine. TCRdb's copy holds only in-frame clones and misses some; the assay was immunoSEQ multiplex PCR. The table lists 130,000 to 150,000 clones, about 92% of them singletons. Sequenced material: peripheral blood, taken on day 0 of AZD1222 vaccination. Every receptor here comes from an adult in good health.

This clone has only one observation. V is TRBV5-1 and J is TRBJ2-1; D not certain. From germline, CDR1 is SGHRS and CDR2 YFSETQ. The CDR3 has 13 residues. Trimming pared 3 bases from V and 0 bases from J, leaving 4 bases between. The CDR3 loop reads CASSWSSYNEQFF. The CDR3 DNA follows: TGCGCCAGCAGCTGGAGCTCCTACAATGAGCAGTTCTTC.

The CDR3 sequence: CASNGGQGSNTIYF. The CDR3 DNA reads TGTGCCAGCAATGGGGGACAGGGGTCCAACACCATATATTTT. The chain couples TRBV2 to TRBJ1-3; 10 positions match TRBD1. CDR3 size: 14 residues. The ends lost 7 bases at V and 7 bases at J; junction bases unmatched: 7. CDR1 and CDR2 (germline): SNHLY, FYNNEI.

CDR3 protein: CASGEYGYTF. The CDR3 DNA reads as TGTGCCAGCGGGGAATATGGCTACACCTTC. This chain joins TRBV6-6 and TRBJ1-2, with no clear D. This CDR3 spans 10 amino acids. Trimming took 8 bases from V and 5 from J, leaving 6 bases between them. In germline, CDR1 is MNHNY, CDR2 SVGAGI (reference sequence).

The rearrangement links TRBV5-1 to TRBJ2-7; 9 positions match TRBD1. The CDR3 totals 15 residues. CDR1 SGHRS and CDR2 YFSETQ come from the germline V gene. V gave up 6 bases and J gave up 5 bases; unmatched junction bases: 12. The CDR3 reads CASTQLGQGMDEQYF. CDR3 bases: TGCGCCAGCACCCAACTGGGACAGGGTATGGACGAGCAGTACTTC. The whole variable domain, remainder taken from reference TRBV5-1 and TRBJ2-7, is KAGVTQTPRYLIKTRGQQVTLSCSPISGHRSVSWYQQTPGQGLQFLFEYFSETQRNKGNFPGRFSGRQFSNSRSEMNVSTLELGDSALYLCASTQLGQGMDEQYFGPGTRLTVT.

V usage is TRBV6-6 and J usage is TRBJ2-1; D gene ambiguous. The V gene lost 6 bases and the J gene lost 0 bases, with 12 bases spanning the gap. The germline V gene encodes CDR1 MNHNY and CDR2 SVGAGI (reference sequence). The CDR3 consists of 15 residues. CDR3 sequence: CASSYTESSYNEQFF. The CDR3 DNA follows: TGTGCCAGCAGCTATACAGAGAGCTCCTACAATGAGCAGTTCTTC.

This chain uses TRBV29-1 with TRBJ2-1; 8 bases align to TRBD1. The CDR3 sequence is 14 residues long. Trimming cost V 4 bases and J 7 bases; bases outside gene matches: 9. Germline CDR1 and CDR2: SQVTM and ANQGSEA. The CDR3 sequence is CSVGVRGRQNEQFF. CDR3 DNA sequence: TGCAGCGTTGGTGTCAGGGGGCGCCAAAATGAGCAGTTCTTC.

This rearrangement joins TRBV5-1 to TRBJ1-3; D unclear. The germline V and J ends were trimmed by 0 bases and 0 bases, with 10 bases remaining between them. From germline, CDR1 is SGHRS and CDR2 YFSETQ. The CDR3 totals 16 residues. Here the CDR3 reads CASSLEFGGSGNTIYF. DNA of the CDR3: TGCGCCAGCAGCTTGGAATTTGGAGGCTCTGGAAACACCATATATTTT.

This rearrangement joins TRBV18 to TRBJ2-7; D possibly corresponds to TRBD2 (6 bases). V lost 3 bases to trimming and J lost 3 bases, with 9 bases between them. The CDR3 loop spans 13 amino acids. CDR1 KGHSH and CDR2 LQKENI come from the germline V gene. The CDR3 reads CASSPGLVYEQYF. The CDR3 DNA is TGTGCCAGCTCACCGGGACTCGTCTACGAGCAGTACTTC. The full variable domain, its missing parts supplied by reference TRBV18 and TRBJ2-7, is NAGVMQNPRHLVRRRGQEARLRCSPMKGHSHVYWYRQLPEEGLKFMVYLQKENIIDESGMPKERFSAEFPKEGPSILRIQQVVRGDSAAYFCASSPGLVYEQYFGPGTRLTVT.

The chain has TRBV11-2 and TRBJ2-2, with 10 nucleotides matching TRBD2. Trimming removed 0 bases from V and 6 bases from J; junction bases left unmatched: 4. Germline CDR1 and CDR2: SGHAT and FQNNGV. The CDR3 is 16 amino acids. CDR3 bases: TGTGCCAGCAGCTTAGATCCGAGCGGGAGGGCCGGGGAGCTGTTTTTT. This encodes CASSLDPSGRAGELFF. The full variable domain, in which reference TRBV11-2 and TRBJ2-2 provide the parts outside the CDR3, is EAGVAQSPRYKIIEKRQSVAFWCNPISGHATLYWYQQILGQGPKLLIQFQNNGVVDDSQLPKDRFSAERLKGVDSTLKIQPAKLEDSAVYLCASSLDPSGRAGELFFGEGSRLTVL.

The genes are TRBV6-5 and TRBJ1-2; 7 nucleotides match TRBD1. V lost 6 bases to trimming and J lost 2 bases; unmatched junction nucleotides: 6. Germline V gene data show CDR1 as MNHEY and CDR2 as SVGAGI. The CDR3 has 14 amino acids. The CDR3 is CASSPDRENYGYTF. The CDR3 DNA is TGTGCCAGCAGCCCCGACAGGGAAAACTATGGCTACACCTTC.